This T cell receptor (beta chain) was sequenced in a study of cytomegalovirus exposure and HLA in healthy donors. Study-level findings and limits: No immune exposure information besides CMV serostatus was available.

Regarding this clone: Its specificity is unknown.

The PCR was carried out with 60 Vbeta primers and 13 Jbeta primers. Study processing details: Approximately 12 million of 65 million to 95 million unique TCR beta chains were shared, per a later count. TCRdb's table, derived via immunoSEQ multiplex PCR, lists solely in-frame clones and lacks some. The V and J calls and the clone size are those of that table, but D and trimming were determined from the DNA. The sample includes some 130,000 clones, 80% of them seen just once. Germline V gene sequence: CDR1 MDHEN, CDR2 SYDVKM. The CDR3 spans 14 residues. Trimming removed 5 bases from V and 0 bases from J, with 10 bases in between.

The sequencing input was PBMCs. The clonotype originates from a young man in good health. The chain employs TRBV28 and TRBJ1-1, with unresolved D. The CDR3 DNA sequence: TGTGCCAGCAGTCCCGGACTGTTGAACACTGAAGCTTTCTTT. It specifies CASSPGLLNTEAFF.